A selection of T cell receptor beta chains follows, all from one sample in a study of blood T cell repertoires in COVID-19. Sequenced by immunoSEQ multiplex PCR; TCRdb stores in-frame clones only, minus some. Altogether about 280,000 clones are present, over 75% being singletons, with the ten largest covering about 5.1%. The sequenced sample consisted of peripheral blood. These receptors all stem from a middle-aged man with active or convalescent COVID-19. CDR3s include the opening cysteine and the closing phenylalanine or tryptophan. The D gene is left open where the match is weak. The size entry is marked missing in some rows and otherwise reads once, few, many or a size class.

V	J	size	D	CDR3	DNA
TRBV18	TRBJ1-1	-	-	CASRGGLNTEAFF	TGTGCCAGCCGCGGGGGGCTGAACACTGAAGCTTTCTTT
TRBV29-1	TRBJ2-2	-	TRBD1	CSVETGGTGELFF	TGCAGCGTTGAAACAGGGGGCACCGGGGAGCTGTTTTTT
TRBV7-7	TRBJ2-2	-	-	CASSLSGSGELFF	TGTGCTAGCAGCTTATCGGGATCCGGGGAGCTGTTTTTT
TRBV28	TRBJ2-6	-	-	CASGGRGILYSGANVLTF	TGTGCCAGCGGCGGGCGCGGCATACTCTACTCTGGGGCCAACGTCCTGACTTTC
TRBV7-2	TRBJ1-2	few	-	CASSLETGHYGYTF	TGTGCCAGCAGCTTAGAGACAGGCCACTATGGCTACACCTTC
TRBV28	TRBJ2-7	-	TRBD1	CASSSTGTGGYEQYF	TGTGCCAGCAGTTCGACCGGGACAGGGGGATACGAGCAGTACTTC
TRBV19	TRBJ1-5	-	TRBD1	CASSLQGEQPQHF	TGTGCCAGTAGTCTACAGGGGGAGCAGCCCCAGCATTTT
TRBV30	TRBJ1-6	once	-	CAWGTDYNSPLHF	TGTGCCTGGGGGACTGATTATAATTCACCCCTCCACTTT
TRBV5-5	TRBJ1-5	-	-	CASSLDGNQPQHF	TGTGCCAGCAGCCTGGACGGGAATCAGCCCCAGCATTTT
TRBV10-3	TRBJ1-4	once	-	CAISSGTPENLFF	TGTGCCATCAGTTCCGGGACTCCTGAAAACCTGTTTTTT